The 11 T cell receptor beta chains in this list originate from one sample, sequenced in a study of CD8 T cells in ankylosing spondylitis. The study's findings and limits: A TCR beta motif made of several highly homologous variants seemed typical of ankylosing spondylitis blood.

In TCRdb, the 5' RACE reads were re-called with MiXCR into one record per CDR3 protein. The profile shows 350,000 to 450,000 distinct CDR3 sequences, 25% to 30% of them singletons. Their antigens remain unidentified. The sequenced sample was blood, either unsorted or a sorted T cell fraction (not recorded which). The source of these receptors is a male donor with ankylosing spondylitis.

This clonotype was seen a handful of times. This CDR3 is CSASRRGSGSPLHF. Here the CDR3 DNA reads TGCAGTGCTAGTCGGAGGGGAAGCGGTTCACCCCTCCACTTT. J is TRBJ1-6 and V is TRBV20-1; D perhaps matches TRBD1 (5 bases). CDR1 DFQATT and CDR2 SNEGSKA come from the germline V gene (reference sequence). V lost 3 bases and J 9 bases, leaving 15 bases between the germline ends. This CDR3 has 14 amino acids.

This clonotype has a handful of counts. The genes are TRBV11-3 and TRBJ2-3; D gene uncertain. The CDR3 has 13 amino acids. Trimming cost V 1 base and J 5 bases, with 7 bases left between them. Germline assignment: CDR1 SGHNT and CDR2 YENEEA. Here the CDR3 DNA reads TGTGCCAGCAGCTTAGTCCGTGGAGATACGCAGTATTTT. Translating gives CASSLVRGDTQYF.

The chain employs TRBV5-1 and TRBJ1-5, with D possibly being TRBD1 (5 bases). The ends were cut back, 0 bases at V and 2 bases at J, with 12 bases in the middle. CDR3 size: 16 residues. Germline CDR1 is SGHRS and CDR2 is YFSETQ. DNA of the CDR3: TGCGCCAGCAGCTTGGAGGGACGTATGGGCAATCAGCCCCAGCATTTT. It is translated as CASSLEGRMGNQPQHF.

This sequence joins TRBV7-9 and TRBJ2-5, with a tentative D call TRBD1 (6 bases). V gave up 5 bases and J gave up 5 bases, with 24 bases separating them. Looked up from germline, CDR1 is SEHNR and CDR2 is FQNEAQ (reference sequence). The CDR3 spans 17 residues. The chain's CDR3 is CASSLEYQITGLETQYF. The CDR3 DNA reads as TGTGCCAGCAGCCTCGAATATCAAATTACAGGGCTGGAGACCCAGTACTTC.

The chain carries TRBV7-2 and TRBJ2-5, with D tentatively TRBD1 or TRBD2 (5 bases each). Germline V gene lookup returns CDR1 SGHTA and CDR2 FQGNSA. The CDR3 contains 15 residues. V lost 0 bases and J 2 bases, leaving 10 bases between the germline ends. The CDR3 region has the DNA TGTGCCAGCAGCTTAGCTCCGGGGCCACAAGAGACCCAGTACTTC. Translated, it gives CASSLAPGPQETQYF. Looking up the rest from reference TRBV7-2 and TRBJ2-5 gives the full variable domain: GAGVSQSPSNKVTEKGKDVELRCDPISGHTALYWYRQSLGQGLEFLIYFQGNSAPDKSGLPSDRFSAERTGGSVSTLTIQRTQQEDSAVYLCASSLAPGPQETQYFGPGTRLLVL.

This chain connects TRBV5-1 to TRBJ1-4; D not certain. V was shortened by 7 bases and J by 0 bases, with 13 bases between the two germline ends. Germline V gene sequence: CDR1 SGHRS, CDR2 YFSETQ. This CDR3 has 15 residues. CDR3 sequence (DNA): TGCGCCAGCGCTCCTGAAGGTACAACTAATGAAAAACTGTTTTTT. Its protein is CASAPEGTTNEKLFF.

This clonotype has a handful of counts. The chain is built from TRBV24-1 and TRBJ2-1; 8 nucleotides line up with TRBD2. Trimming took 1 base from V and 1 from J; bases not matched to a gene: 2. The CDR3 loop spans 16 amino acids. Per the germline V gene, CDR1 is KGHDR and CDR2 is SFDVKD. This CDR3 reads CATSDFVAGSYNEQFF. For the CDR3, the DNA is TGTGCCACCAGTGATTTCGTAGCGGGATCCTACAATGAGCAGTTCTTC.

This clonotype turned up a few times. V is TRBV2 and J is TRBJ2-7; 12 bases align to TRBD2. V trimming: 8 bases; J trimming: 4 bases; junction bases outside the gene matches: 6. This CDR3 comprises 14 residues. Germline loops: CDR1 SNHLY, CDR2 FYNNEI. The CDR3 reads CASLGLAGHYEQYF. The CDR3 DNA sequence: TGTGCCAGCCTAGGACTAGCGGGACATTACGAGCAGTACTTC.

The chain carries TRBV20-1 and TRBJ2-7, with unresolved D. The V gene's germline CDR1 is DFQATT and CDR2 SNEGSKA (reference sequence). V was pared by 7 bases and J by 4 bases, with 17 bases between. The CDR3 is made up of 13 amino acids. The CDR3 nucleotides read TGCAGTGTAAAGGACCGTACTCTGTACGAGCAGTACTTC. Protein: CSVKDRTLYEQYF.

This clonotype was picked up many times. The CDR3 loop reads CAIRKGNNQPQHF. The CDR3 region has the DNA TGTGCCATCAGGAAGGGGAACAATCAGCCCCAGCATTTT. This chain connects TRBV10-3 to TRBJ1-5; maybe TRBD1 (5 bases). Trimming took 6 bases from V and 3 from J, leaving 9 bases between them. Per germline, CDR1 ENHRY and CDR2 SYGVKD. CDR3 length: 13 residues.

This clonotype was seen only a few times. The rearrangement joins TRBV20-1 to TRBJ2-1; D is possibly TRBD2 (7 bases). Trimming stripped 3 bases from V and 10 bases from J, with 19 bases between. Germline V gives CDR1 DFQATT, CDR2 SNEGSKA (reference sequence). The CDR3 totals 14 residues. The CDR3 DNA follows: TGCAGTGCTAGCATTCCGGGGGGCAGAGGGGAGCAGTTCTTC. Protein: CSASIPGGRGEQFF.